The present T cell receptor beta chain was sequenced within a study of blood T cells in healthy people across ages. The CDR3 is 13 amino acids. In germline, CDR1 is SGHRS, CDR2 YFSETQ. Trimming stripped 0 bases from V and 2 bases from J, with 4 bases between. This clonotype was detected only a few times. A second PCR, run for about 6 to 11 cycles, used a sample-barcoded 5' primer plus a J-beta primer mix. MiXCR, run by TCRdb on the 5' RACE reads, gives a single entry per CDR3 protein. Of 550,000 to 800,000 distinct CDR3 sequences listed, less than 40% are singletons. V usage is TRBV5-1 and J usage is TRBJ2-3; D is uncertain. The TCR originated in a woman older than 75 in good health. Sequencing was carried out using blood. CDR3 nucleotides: TGCGCCAGCAGCTTGGCCGTCACAGATACGCAGTATTTT. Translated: CASSLAVTDTQYF. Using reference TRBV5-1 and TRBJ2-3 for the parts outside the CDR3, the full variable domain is KAGVTQTPRYLIKTRGQQVTLSCSPISGHRSVSWYQQTPGQGLQFLFEYFSETQRNKGNFPGRFSGRQFSNSRSEMNVSTLELGDSALYLCASSLAVTDTQYFGPGTRLTVL.